The clone carrying this T cell receptor (beta chain) was detected a few times. Both 60 Vbeta primers and 13 Jbeta primers went into the PCR. The table came from immunoSEQ multiplex PCR; TCRdb's copy has only in-frame clones and leaves some out. Among tens of thousands of clones listed, 75% were seen once. This specimen belongs to a study of cytomegalovirus exposure and HLA in healthy donors. The V end was cut by 3 bases, the J end by 8 bases, with 17 bases between. Looked up from germline, CDR1 is SGHRS and CDR2 is YFSETQ. CDR3 size: 14 residues. The receptor was isolated from a woman aged 40 to 49 in good health and CMV-seropositive. The sample consisted of PBMCs. The chain joins TRBV5-1 to TRBJ1-1, with D possibly matching TRBD1 (6 bases). The DNA of the CDR3 is TGCGCCAGCAGCTCGTGGCGAGGGGGACCAGAAGCTTTCTTT. Its translation: CASSSWRGGPEAFF.